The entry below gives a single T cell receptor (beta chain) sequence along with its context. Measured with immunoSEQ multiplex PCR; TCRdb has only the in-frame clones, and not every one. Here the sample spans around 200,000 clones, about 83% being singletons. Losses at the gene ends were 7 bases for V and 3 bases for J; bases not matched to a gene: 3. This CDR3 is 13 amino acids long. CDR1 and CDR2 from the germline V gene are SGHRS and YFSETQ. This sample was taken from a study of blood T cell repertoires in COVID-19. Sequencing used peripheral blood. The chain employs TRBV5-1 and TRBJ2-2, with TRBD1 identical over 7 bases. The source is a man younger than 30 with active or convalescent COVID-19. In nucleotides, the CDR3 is TGCGCCAGCCGCCAGGGGGACACCGGGGAGCTGTTTTTT. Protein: CASRQGDTGELFF.